This TCR beta chain is drawn from a study of T cells in Graves' hyperthyroidism and ophthalmopathy. Notes on this clonotype: The antigen remains unidentified. A much larger clone differs by one base, so this may be a read error.

Patients counted as stable if ophthalmopathy did not develop within 18 months. Lactation, pregnancy, other autoimmune disease or uncontrolled infection excluded patients. General study results and limits: Most clonotypes expanded in thyroid above 0.001 were likewise present in blood.

The CDR3 is made up of 13 amino acids. The V end lost 4 bases, the J end lost 8 bases, and 12 bases lay between the germline ends. CDR1 is MNHEY and CDR2 is SMNVEV in the germline V gene (reference sequence). Researchers took RNA transcripts and amplified the TCR beta CDR3 regions from them. HTBI primers were the set used in a first-round RT-PCR of the TCR CDR3. TCRdb recomputed calls from the multiplex PCR reads with MiXCR, one row per CDR3 protein. The top ten clones hold less than 4.5% of a sample with hundreds of thousands of distinct CDR3 sequences, 15% to 20% of them seen once. This rearrangement joins TRBV27 to TRBJ2-1; D gene ambiguous. The sequencing input was blood. The sequence derives from a young woman with Graves' hyperthyroidism. CDR3 sequence reads: CASSSVHEDEQFF. The CDR3 nucleotides are TGTGCCAGCAGTTCGGTTCATGAGGATGAGCAGTTCTTC.